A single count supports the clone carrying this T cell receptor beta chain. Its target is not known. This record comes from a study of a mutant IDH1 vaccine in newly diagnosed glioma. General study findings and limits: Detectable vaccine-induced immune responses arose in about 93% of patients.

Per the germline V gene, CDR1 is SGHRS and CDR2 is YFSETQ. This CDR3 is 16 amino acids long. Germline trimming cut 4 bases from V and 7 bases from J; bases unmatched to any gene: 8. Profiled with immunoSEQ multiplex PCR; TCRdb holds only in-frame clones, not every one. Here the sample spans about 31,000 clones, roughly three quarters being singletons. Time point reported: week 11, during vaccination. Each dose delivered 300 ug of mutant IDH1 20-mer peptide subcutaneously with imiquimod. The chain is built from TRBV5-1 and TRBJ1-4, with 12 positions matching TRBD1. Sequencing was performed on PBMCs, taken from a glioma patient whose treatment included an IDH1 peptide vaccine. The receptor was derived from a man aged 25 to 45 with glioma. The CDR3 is CASSPGTGGISEKLFF. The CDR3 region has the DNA TGCGCCAGCAGCCCCGGGACAGGGGGCATAAGTGAAAAACTGTTTTTT.